This T cell receptor beta chain stems from a study of cytomegalovirus exposure and HLA in healthy donors. Study results and limitations: Among TCR sequences, most were rare, though some public TCRs appeared in many donors. In vitro work confirmed that three CMV-associated chains recognize CMV antigens. Listed as cytomegalovirus-associated were 170 or so TCR beta chains.

The table came from immunoSEQ multiplex PCR; TCRdb's copy has only in-frame clones and leaves some out. The repertoire holds some 64,000 clones, with approximately 96% as singletons. Germline-derived CDR1 and CDR2 are MDHEN and SYDVKM. This CDR3 has 10 amino acids. V shed 8 bases and J shed 7 bases, with 8 bases lying between them. Comment on this clone: The antigen remains unidentified.

Sequencing was carried out using PBMCs. This TCR derives from a woman aged 18-29 years in good health and CMV-seropositive. V is TRBV28 and J is TRBJ1-2; D ambiguous. The CDR3 DNA is TGTGCCAGCGGCAGTGGTGGCTACACCTTC. This translates into CASGSGGYTF.